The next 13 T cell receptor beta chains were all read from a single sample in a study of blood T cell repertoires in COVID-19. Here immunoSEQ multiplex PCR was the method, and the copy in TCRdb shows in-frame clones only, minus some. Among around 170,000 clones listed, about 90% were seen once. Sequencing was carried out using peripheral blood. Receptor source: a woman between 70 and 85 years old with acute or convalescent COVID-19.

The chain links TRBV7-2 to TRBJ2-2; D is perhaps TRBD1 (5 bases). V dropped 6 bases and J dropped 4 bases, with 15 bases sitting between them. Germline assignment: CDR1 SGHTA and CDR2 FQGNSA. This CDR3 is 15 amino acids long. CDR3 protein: CASSPQGLRTGELFF. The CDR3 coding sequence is TGTGCCAGCAGTCCCCAGGGCCTGCGCACCGGGGAGCTGTTTTTT.

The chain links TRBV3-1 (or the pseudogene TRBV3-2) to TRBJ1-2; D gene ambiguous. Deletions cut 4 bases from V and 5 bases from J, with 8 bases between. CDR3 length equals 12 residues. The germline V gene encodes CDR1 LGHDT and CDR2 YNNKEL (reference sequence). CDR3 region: CASSRDGYGYTF. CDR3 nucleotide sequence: TGTGCCAGCAGCCGCGACGGGTATGGCTACACCTTC.

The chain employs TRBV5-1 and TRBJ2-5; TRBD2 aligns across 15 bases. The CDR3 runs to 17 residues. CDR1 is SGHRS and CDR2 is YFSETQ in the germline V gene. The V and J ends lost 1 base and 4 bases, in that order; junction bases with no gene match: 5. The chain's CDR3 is CASSLSGTSGGRETQYF. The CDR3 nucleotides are TGCGCCAGCAGCTTGTCAGGGACTAGCGGGGGGAGAGAGACCCAGTACTTC.

CDR3 residues: CASSLGPGGIQETQYF. CDR3 in DNA: TGTGCCAGCAGCTTAGGCCCGGGGGGGATACAAGAGACCCAGTACTTC. This chain joins TRBV7-8 and TRBJ2-5; 8 bases are a match to TRBD2. There are 16 residues in the CDR3. Germline-derived CDR1 and CDR2 are SGHVS and FQNEAQ. The junction had 6 bases not matched to a gene; V was cut back by 1 base and J by 2 bases.

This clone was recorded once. CDR3 amino acids: CASSQIYLRTGEGYTF. As DNA, the CDR3 is TGCGCCAGCAGCCAAATTTACTTGAGGACAGGGGAGGGCTACACCTTC. The chain is built from TRBV4-1 and TRBJ1-2, with TRBD1 matching over 9 bases. Germline V gene data show CDR1 as MGHRA and CDR2 as YSYEKL. This CDR3 has 16 residues. V lost 2 bases, J lost 8 bases, and 12 bases stayed unmatched.

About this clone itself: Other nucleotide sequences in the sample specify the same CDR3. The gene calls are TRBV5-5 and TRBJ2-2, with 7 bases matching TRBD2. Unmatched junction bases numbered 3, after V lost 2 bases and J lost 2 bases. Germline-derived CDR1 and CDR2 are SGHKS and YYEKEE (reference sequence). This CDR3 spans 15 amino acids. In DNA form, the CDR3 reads TGTGCCAGCAGCTTCGGGGGGAGCAACACCGGGGAGCTGTTTTTT. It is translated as CASSFGGSNTGELFF.

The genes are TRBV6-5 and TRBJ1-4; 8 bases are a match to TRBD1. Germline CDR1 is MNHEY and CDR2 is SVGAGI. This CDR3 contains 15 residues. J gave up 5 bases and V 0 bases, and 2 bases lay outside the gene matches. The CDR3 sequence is CASSYSNRGNEKLFF. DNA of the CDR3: TGTGCCAGCAGTTACTCGAACAGGGGGAATGAAAAACTGTTTTTT.

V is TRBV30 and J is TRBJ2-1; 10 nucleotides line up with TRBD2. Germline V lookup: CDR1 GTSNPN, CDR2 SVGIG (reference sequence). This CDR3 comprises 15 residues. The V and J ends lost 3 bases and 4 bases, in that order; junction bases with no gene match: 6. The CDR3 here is CAWSDRTSGYNEQFF. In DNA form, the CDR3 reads TGTGCCTGGAGCGATAGGACTAGCGGATACAATGAGCAGTTCTTC.

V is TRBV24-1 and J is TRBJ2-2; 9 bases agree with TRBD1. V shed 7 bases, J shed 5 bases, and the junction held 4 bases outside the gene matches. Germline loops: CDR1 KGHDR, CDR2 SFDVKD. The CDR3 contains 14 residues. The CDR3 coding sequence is TGTGCCACCAGACAGGGGGCGCAGACCGGGGAGCTGTTTTTT. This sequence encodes CATRQGAQTGELFF.

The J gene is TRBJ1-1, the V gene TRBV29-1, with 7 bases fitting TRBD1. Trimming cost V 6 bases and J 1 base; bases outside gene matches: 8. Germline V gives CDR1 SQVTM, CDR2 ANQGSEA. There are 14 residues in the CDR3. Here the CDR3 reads CSVDRQGRNTEAFF. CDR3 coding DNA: TGCAGCGTCGACCGACAGGGCCGGAACACTGAAGCTTTCTTT. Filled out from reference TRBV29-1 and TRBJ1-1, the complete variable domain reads SAVISQKPSRDICQRGTSLTIQCQVDSQVTMMFWYRQQPGQSLTLIATANQGSEATYESGFVIDKFPISRPNLTFSTLTVSNMSPEDSSIYLCSVDRQGRNTEAFFGQGTRLTVV.

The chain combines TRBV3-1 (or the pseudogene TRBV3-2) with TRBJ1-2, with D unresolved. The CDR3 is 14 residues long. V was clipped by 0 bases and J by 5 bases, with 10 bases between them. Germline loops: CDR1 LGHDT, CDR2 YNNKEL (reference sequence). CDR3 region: CASSQERKRYGYTF. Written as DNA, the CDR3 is TGTGCCAGCAGCCAAGAACGTAAGAGGTATGGCTACACCTTC.

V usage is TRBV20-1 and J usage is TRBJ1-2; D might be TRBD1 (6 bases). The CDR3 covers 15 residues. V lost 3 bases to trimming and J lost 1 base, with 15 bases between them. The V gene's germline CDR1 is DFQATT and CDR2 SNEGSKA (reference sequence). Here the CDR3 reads CSASEVGRGNYGYTF. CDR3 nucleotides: TGCAGTGCTAGTGAGGTGGGCAGGGGTAACTATGGCTACACCTTC.

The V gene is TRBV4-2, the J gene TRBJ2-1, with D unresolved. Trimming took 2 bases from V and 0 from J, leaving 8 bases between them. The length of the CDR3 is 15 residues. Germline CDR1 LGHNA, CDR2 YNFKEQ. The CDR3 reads CASSQLKSSYNEQFF. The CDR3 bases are TGTGCCAGCAGCCAATTGAAGAGCTCCTACAATGAGCAGTTCTTC.